The 20 T cell receptor beta chains reported below all come from one sample, sequenced in a study of blood T cell repertoires in COVID-19. TCRdb's copy holds only in-frame clones and misses some; the assay was immunoSEQ multiplex PCR. The table records fewer than 300,000 clones, about 87% of them present only once. Material: peripheral blood. These receptors were collected from a woman aged 45-65 years with acute or convalescent COVID-19.

A few counts support this clone. The chain combines TRBV7-3 with TRBJ2-7, with 12 bases that match TRBD1. The ends lost 2 bases at V and 6 bases at J; junction bases unmatched: 11. CDR3 size: 17 residues. Germline assignment: CDR1 SGHTA and CDR2 FQGTGA. CDR3 sequence reads: CASSLSPGQGAGVEQYF. CDR3 sequence (DNA): TGTGCCAGCAGCTTATCACCGGGACAGGGGGCGGGTGTCGAGCAGTACTTC. Supplemented by reference TRBV7-3 and TRBJ2-7, the full variable domain reads GAGVSQTPSNKVTEKGKYVELRCDPISGHTALYWYRQSLGQGPEFLIYFQGTGAADDSGLPNDRFFAVRPEGSVSTLKIQRTERGDSAVYLCASSLSPGQGAGVEQYFGPGTRLTVT.

The V call is TRBV30, the J call TRBJ1-2; D unclear. The CDR3 extends over 14 amino acids. Per the germline V gene, CDR1 is GTSNPN and CDR2 is SVGIG (reference sequence). Trimming cost V 0 bases and J 5 bases, with 13 bases left between them. The chain's CDR3 is CAWSVNSLLYGYTF. DNA for the CDR3: TGTGCCTGGAGTGTCAACTCGCTACTGTATGGCTACACCTTC.

The V gene is TRBV18, the J gene TRBJ1-5; TRBD1 aligns across 8 bases. The CDR3 has 14 amino acids. Germline V gene lookup returns CDR1 KGHSH and CDR2 LQKENI. Unmatched junction bases numbered 5, after V lost 5 bases and J lost 5 bases. Written as DNA, the CDR3 is TGTGCCAGCTCAGGGGACAGGCGAGATCAGCCCCAGCATTTT. This codes for CASSGDRRDQPQHF.

The genes are TRBV29-1 and TRBJ1-3, with a tentative D call TRBD1 (6 bases). V dropped 7 bases and J dropped 3 bases, with 13 bases sitting between them. This CDR3 region has 13 residues. Germline loops: CDR1 SQVTM, CDR2 ANQGSEA. In DNA, the CDR3 is TGCAGCGGAACCGCAGGGGTTGGAAACACCATATATTTT. Protein sequence: CSGTAGVGNTIYF.

The chain couples TRBV7-2 to TRBJ2-7; D is possibly TRBD2 (6 bases). Trimming took 1 base from V and 3 from J, leaving 10 bases between them. Germline V gene sequence: CDR1 SGHTA, CDR2 FQGNSA. The CDR3 loop spans 14 amino acids. For the CDR3, the DNA is TGTGCCAGCAGCTTAGGGACGGAGGGCTACGAGCAGTACTTC. This codes for CASSLGTEGYEQYF.

The chain carries TRBV6-2 or TRBV6-3 and TRBJ1-1; possible D gene TRBD1, 6 bases. Trimming removed 0 bases at V and 4 bases at J, with 15 bases between. This CDR3 has 16 residues. Germline lookup yields CDR1 MNHEY and CDR2 SVGEGT. The CDR3 coding sequence is TGTGCCAGCAGTTACTCCCGGGGGGGACAAGTCACTGAAGCTTTCTTT. Residues: CASSYSRGGQVTEAFF.

The CDR3 here is CASSVGDISYEQYF. The CDR3 nucleotides read TGTGCCAGCAGCGTAGGGGACATCTCCTACGAGCAGTACTTC. The chain recombines TRBV9 with TRBJ2-7; perhaps TRBD1 as D (6 bases). The CDR3 loop spans 14 amino acids. Trimming took off 0 bases at V and 0 bases at J, with 7 bases between the two ends. The germline V gene has CDR1 SGDLS and CDR2 YYNGEE.

The rearrangement uses TRBV4-1 and TRBJ1-1, with 8 nucleotides matching TRBD1. The CDR3 is 15 amino acids. The germline gives CDR1 MGHRA, CDR2 YSYEKL. With V trimmed by 0 bases and J by 10 bases, 10 bases remained unmatched. The CDR3 DNA sequence: TGCGCCAGCAGCCAAGACGTCGTCAGGGGGCGGGGAGCTTTCTTT. Translating it yields CASSQDVVRGRGAFF.

J is TRBJ1-6 and V is TRBV6-6, with D possibly being TRBD1 (5 bases). Trimming left V 2 bases short and J 10 bases short, with 12 bases between. CDR1 is MNHNY, CDR2 SVGAGI, per germline (reference sequence). The CDR3 runs 14 residues. The CDR3 DNA reads as TGTGCCAGCAGTTACGGGGCAGGGAGGTCACCCCTCCACTTT. Its protein is CASSYGAGRSPLHF.

This clone was counted a single time. For the CDR3, the DNA is TGCGCCAGCAGCTCCCAGACGGTGAGGTCCTACAATGAGCAGTTCTTC. This encodes CASSSQTVRSYNEQFF. This chain links TRBV5-1 with TRBJ2-1; D uncertain. The germline V and J ends were trimmed by 3 bases and 1 base, with 14 bases remaining between them. The germline V gene encodes CDR1 SGHRS and CDR2 YFSETQ. CDR3 length: 16 residues.

The J gene is TRBJ1-2, the V gene TRBV4-3, with 8 nucleotides matching TRBD1. Losses at the gene ends were 2 bases for V and 3 bases for J; bases not matched to a gene: 5. Germline CDR1 is LGHNA and CDR2 is YSLEER. This CDR3 is built from 15 residues. The CDR3 protein is CASSQTGGRDYGYTF. As DNA, the CDR3 is TGCGCCAGCAGCCAAACAGGGGGTAGGGACTATGGCTACACCTTC.

The chain joins TRBV6-4 to TRBJ2-1, with D possibly being TRBD2 (5 bases). The germline V gene encodes CDR1 MRHNA and CDR2 SNTAGT. The CDR3 has 15 amino acids. With 3 bases removed from V and 5 bases from J, the gap between germline ends came to 14 bases. The DNA of the CDR3 is TGTGCCAGCAGTGAAAGAGGAAACGGGAACAATGAGCAGTTCTTC. Translated, it gives CASSERGNGNNEQFF.

This clone showed up just once. The rearrangement links TRBV5-8 to TRBJ1-5; no firm D call. V was trimmed by 2 bases and J by 0 bases, leaving 9 bases between them. Germline values: CDR1 SGHTS, CDR2 YDEGEE. The CDR3 length is 15 residues. The CDR3 DNA follows: TGTGCCAGCAGCTTATCGTACAATAGCAATCAGCCCCAGCATTTT. Its protein is CASSLSYNSNQPQHF.

V and J are TRBV5-8 and TRBJ2-7; D perhaps matches TRBD2 (5 bases). V was shortened by 0 bases and J by 2 bases, with 9 bases between the two germline ends. The CDR3 extends over 14 amino acids. CDR1 is SGHTS, CDR2 YDEGEE, per germline. This CDR3 is CASSLEVGAYEQYF. CDR3 DNA sequence: TGTGCCAGCAGCTTGGAGGTGGGAGCCTACGAGCAGTACTTC.

This clone was detected only a few times. This chain links TRBV6-5 with TRBJ1-2; TRBD1 matches 9 bases. Trimming removed 5 bases from V and 5 bases from J; junction bases left unmatched: 6. CDR3 length equals 14 residues. Germline V gene sequence: CDR1 MNHEY, CDR2 SVGAGI. This CDR3 is CASSQTGGRYGYTF. As DNA, the CDR3 is TGTGCCAGCAGTCAAACAGGGGGCCGGTATGGCTACACCTTC.

The chain is built from TRBV28 and TRBJ1-1, with D unresolved. CDR3 length equals 12 residues. Germline V gene sequence: CDR1 MDHEN, CDR2 SYDVKM. V lost 8 bases and J 4 bases, leaving 11 bases between the germline ends. CDR3 nucleotide sequence: TGTGCCAGCCAAACACTAGTCACTGAAGCTTTCTTT. This translates into CASQTLVTEAFF.

The chain combines TRBV6-5 with TRBJ2-6; D is undetermined. Germline V CDR1 and CDR2: MNHEY, SVGAGI. V was pared by 0 bases and J by 1 base, with 7 bases between. This CDR3 has 16 residues. The chain's CDR3 is CASSYSHVSGANVLTF. In DNA form, the CDR3 reads TGTGCCAGCAGTTACTCACACGTATCTGGGGCCAACGTCCTGACTTTC.

This sequence joins TRBV15 and TRBJ1-1, with 9 bases aligning to TRBD1. Germline CDR1 and CDR2: LNHNV and YYDKDF (reference sequence). This CDR3 comprises 15 residues. The J segment lost 4 bases and the V segment lost 3 bases, leaving 6 bases of the junction unmatched. The CDR3 DNA follows: TGTGCCACCAGCAGGGTAGGACAGGGGACCACTGAAGCTTTCTTT. It translates to CATSRVGQGTTEAFF.

The J gene is TRBJ2-2, the V gene TRBV6-6; D is unresolved. V dropped 0 bases and J dropped 6 bases, with 8 bases sitting between them. This CDR3 region has 14 residues. The germline V gene encodes CDR1 MNHNY and CDR2 SVGAGI (reference sequence). The CDR3 sequence is CASSYSSQSGELFF. CDR3 DNA sequence: TGTGCCAGCAGTTACTCGAGTCAATCCGGGGAGCTGTTTTTT.

The chain is built from TRBV9 and TRBJ1-1, with D perhaps matching TRBD1 (6 bases). The CDR3 extends over 14 amino acids. The V gene's germline CDR1 is SGDLS and CDR2 YYNGEE. V was shortened by 3 bases and J by 8 bases, with 17 bases between the two germline ends. The CDR3: CASSGSQTDREAFF. The CDR3 DNA reads as TGTGCCAGCAGCGGTTCTCAAACGGACAGAGAAGCTTTCTTT.